Given below is one TCR beta chain in context. Its specificity is not known. Assay used: immunoSEQ multiplex PCR; TCRdb lists only in-frame clones, some missing. The table includes around 96,000 clones, 85% to 90% detected once. The CDR3 length is 13 residues. The data originate from a study of T cell responses to AZD1222 COVID-19 vaccine. Study observations and caveats: Seropositive status at baseline applied to only 5 to 7 AZD1222 recipients. When two AZD1222 doses had been given, Spike-specific TCR breadth and depth rose. Donors were chiefly white British, with a greater number of females, and clonal diversity was perhaps underestimated.

Second-dose groups at about 4 or about 12 weeks were pooled. The chain links TRBV1 to TRBJ1-1. TRBV1 is termed a pseudogene. The sequence came from an adult who received the AZD1222 COVID-19 vaccine. The sample in question was peripheral blood, obtained 28 days after the second AZD1222 dose. CDR3 DNA sequence: TGCACCAGCAGCCAAGCCGGGCGCACTGAAGCTTTCTTT. Encoded protein: CTSSQAGRTEAFF.